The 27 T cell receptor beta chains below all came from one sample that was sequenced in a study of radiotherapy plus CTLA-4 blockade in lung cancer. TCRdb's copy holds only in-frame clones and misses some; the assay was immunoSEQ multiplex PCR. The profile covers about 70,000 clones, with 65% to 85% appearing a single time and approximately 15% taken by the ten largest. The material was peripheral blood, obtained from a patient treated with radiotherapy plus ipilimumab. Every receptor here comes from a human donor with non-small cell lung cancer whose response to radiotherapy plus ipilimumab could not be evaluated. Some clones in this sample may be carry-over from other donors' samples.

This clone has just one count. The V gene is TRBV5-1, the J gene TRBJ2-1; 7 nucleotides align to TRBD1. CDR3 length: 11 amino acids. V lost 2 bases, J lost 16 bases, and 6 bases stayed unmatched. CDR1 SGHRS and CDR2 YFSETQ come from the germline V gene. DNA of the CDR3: TGCGCCAGCAGCTTCGGGGACAGTTACTTCTTC. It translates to CASSFGDSYFF.

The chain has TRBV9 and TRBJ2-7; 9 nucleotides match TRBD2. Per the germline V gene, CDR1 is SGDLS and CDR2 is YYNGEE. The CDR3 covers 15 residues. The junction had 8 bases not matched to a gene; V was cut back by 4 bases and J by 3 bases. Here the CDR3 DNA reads TGTGCCAGCAGCTTCCAAGCGGGGGGAAACTACGAGCAGTACTTC. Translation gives CASSFQAGGNYEQYF.

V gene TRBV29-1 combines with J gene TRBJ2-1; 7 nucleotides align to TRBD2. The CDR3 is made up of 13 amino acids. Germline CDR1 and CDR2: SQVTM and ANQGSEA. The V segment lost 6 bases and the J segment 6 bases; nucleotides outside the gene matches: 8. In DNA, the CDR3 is TGCAGCGTCCAGGGTGGGACTACCAATGAGCAGTTCTTC. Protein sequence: CSVQGGTTNEQFF.

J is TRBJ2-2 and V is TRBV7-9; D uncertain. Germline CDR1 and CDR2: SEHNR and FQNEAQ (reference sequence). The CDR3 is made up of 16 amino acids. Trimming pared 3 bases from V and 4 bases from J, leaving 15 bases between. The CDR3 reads CASSFGSAGTTGELFF. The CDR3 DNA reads TGTGCCAGCAGCTTCGGGTCCGCTGGAACCACCGGGGAGCTGTTTTTT.

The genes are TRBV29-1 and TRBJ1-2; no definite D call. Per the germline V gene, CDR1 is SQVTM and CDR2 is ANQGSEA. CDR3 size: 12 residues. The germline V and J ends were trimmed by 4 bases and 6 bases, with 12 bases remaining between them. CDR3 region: CSVGEEGHGYTF. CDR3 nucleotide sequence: TGCAGCGTTGGGGAAGAGGGCCATGGCTACACCTTC.

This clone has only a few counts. CDR3 in amino acids: CASSYGRVGQYF. CDR3 DNA sequence: TGTGCCAGCAGTTACGGCAGGGTAGGGCAGTACTTC. The chain recombines TRBV6-6 with TRBJ2-7; D perhaps matches TRBD1 (5 bases). The CDR3 spans 12 residues. Germline V gene data show CDR1 as MNHNY and CDR2 as SVGAGI (reference sequence). V was clipped by 2 bases and J by 9 bases, with 11 bases between them.

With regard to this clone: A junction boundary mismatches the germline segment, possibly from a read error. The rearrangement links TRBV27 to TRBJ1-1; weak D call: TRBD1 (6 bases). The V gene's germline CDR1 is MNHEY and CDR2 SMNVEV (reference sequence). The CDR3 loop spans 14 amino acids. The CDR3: CASSFGQLNIEAFF. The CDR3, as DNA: TGTGCCAGCAGTTTCGGACAGTTGAACATTGAAGCTTTCTTT.

CDR3 amino acids: CASSSGFPYQETQYF. In nucleotides, the CDR3 is TGTGCCAGCAGCTCAGGGTTTCCGTACCAAGAGACCCAGTACTTC. The rearrangement joins TRBV28 to TRBJ2-5, with TRBD1 as a possible D gene (5 bases). CDR3 length equals 15 residues. V was cut by 6 bases and J by 0 bases, with 14 bases left in between. The germline V gene encodes CDR1 MDHEN and CDR2 SYDVKM.

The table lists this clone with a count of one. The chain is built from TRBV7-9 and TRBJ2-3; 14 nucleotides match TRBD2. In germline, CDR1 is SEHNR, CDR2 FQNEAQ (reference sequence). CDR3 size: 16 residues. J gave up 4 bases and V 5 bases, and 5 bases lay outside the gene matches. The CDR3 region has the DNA TGTGCCAGCAGCACGAGACTAGCGGGGGGGCCAGATACGCAGTATTTT. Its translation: CASSTRLAGGPDTQYF.

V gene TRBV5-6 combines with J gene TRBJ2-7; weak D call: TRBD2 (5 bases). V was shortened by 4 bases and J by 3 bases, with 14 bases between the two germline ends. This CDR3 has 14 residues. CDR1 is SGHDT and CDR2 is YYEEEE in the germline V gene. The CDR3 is CASSLGNRGYEQYF. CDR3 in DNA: TGTGCCAGCAGCCTCGGGAACCGAGGCTACGAGCAGTACTTC.

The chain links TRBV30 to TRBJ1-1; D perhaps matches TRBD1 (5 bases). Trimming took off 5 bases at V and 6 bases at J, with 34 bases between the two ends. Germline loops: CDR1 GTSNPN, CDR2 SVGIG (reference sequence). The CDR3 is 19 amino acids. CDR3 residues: CAWASFYITESGMGAEAFF. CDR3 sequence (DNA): TGTGCCTGGGCAAGCTTTTATATTACTGAATCAGGGATGGGCGCTGAAGCTTTCTTT.

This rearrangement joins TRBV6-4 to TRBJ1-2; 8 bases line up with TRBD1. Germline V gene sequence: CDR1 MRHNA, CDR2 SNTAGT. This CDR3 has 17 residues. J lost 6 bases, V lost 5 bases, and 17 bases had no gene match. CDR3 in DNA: TGTGCCAGCAGTACTCATTTAGGGACAGGAAACCTTAATGGCTACACCTTC. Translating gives CASSTHLGTGNLNGYTF.

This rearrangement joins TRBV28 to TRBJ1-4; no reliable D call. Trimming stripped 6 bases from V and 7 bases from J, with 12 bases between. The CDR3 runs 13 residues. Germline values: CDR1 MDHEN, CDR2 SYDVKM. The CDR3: CASRAGLLEKLFF. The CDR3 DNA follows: TGTGCCAGCAGGGCCGGGTTACTTGAAAAACTGTTTTTT.

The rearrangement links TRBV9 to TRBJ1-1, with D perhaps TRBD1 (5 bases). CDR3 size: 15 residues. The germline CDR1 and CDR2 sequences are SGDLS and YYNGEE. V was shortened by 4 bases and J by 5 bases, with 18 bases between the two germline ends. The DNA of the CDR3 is TGTGCCAGCAGCCCACGGACATTGGGAGGTACTGAAGCTTTCTTT. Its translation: CASSPRTLGGTEAFF.

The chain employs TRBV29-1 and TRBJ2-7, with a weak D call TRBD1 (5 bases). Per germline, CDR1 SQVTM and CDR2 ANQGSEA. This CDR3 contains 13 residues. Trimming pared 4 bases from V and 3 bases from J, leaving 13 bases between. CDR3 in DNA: TGCAGCGTTGGGACATCCACCAGCTACGAGCAGTACTTC. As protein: CSVGTSTSYEQYF.

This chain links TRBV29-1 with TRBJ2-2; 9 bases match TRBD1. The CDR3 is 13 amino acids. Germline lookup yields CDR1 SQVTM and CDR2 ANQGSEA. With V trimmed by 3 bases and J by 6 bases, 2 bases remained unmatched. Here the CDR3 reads CSVDGTGSGELFF. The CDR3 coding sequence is TGCAGCGTTGATGGGACAGGGTCCGGGGAGCTGTTTTTT.

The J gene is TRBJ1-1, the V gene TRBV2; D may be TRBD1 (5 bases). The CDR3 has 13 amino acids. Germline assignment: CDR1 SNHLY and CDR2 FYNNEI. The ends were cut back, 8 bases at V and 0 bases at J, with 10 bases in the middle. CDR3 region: CASAKDMNTEAFF. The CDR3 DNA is TGTGCCAGCGCAAAGGACATGAACACTGAAGCTTTCTTT.

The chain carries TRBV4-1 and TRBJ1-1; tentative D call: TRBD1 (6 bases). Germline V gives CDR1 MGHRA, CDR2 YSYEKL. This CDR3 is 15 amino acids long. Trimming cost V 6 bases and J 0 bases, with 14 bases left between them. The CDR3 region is CASRDRWKMNTEAFF. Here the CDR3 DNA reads TGCGCCAGCAGGGACAGATGGAAAATGAACACTGAAGCTTTCTTT.

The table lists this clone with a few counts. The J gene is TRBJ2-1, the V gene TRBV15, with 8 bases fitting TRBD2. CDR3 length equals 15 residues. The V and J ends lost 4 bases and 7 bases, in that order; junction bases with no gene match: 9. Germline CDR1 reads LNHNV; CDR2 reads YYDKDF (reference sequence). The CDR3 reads CATSIGRGERNEQFF. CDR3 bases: TGTGCCACCAGCATAGGGCGGGGGGAAAGAAATGAGCAGTTCTTC.

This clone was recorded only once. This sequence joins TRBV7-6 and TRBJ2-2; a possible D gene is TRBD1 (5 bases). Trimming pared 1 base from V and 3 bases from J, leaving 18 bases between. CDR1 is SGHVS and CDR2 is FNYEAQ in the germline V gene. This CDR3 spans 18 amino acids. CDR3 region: CASSLGLGHALYTGELFF. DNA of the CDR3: TGTGCCAGCAGCTTAGGGTTAGGACACGCCCTGTACACCGGGGAGCTGTTTTTT.

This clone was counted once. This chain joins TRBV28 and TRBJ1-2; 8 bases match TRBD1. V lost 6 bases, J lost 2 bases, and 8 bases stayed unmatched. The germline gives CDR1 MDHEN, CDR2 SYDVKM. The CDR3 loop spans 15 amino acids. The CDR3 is CASSFHRGDNYGYTF. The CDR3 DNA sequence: TGTGCCAGCAGCTTTCACAGGGGGGACAACTATGGCTACACCTTC.

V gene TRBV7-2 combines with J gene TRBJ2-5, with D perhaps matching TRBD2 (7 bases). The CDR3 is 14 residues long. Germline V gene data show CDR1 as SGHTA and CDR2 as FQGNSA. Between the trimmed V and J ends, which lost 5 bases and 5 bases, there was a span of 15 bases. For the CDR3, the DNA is TGTGCCAGCAGCAGGGGGGGCGCGGGGGAGACCCAGTACTTC. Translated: CASSRGGAGETQYF.

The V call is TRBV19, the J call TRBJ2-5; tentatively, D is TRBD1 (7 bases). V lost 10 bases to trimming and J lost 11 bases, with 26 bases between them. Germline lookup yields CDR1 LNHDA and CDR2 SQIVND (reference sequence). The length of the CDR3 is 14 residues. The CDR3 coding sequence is TGTGCCACCGGGACCCGGAATACAGGGGAGGCACAGTACTTC. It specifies CATGTRNTGEAQYF.

DNA of the CDR3: TGTGCCAGCAGTTACTCAGCGGGGATGAACACTGAAGCTTTCTTT. Translating it yields CASSYSAGMNTEAFF. This chain joins TRBV6-5 and TRBJ1-1; D unclear. Per germline, CDR1 MNHEY and CDR2 SVGAGI. Trimming removed 0 bases from V and 0 bases from J, with 8 bases in between. The CDR3 covers 15 residues.

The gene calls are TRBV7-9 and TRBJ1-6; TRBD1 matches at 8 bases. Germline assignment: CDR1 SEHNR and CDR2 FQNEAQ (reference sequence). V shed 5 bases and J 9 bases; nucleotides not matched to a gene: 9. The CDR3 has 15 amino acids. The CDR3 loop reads CASSQDWQGASPLHF. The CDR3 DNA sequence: TGTGCCAGCAGCCAAGATTGGCAGGGGGCTTCACCCCTCCACTTT.

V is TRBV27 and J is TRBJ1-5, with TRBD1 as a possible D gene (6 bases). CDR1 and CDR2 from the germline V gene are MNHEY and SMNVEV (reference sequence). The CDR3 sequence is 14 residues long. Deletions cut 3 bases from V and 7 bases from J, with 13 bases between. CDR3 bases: TGTGCCAGCAGTTTTGCAGGGGCGCACCAGCCCCAGCATTTT. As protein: CASSFAGAHQPQHF.

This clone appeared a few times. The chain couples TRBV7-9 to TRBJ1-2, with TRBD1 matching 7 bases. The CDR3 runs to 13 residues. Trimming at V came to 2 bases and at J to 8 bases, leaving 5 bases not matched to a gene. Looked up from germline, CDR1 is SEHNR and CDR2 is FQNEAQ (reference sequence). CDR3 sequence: CASSLPTGMGYTF. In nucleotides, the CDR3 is TGTGCCAGCAGCTTACCGACAGGGATGGGCTACACCTTC. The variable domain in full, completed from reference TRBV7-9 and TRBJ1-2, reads DTGVSQNPRHKITKRGQNVTFRCDPISEHNRLYWYRQTLGQGPEFLTYFQNEAQLEKSRLLSDRFSAERPKGSFSTLEIQRTEQGDSAMYLCASSLPTGMGYTFGSGTRLTVV.